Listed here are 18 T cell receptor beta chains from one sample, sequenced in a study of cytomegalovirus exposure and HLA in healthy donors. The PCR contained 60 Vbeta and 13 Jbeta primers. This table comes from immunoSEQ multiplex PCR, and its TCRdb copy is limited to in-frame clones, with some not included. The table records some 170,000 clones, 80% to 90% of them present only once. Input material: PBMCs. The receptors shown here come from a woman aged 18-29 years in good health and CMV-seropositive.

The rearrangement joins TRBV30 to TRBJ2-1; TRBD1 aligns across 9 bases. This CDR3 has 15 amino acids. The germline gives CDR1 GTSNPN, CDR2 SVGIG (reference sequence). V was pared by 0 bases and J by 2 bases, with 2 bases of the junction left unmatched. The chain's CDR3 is CAWSVGTGPYNEQFF. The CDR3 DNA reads TGTGCCTGGAGTGTTGGGACAGGGCCCTACAATGAGCAGTTCTTC.

In DNA, the CDR3 is TGTGCCAGCAGTTACGGGACTGGAAATGAAAAACTGTTTTTT. It is translated as CASSYGTGNEKLFF. The chain recombines TRBV6-5 with TRBJ1-4; D is possibly TRBD1 (5 bases). V shed 2 bases and J shed 5 bases, with 9 bases lying between them. This CDR3 contains 14 residues. Germline loops: CDR1 MNHEY, CDR2 SVGAGI.

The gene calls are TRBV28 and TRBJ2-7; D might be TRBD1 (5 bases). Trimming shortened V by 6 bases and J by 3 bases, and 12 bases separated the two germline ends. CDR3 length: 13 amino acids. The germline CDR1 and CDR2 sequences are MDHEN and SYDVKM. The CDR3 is CASSATGYYEQYF. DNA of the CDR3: TGTGCCAGCAGCGCCACAGGTTACTACGAGCAGTACTTC.

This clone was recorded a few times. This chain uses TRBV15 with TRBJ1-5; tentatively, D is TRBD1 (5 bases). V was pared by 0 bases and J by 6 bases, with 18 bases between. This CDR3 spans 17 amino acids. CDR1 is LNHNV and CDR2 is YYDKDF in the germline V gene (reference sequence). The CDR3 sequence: CATSRDLAGRDGQPQHF. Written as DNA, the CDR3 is TGTGCCACCAGCAGAGATCTGGCCGGGAGGGACGGTCAGCCCCAGCATTTT.

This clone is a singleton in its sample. The CDR3: CASGGTPAGEKLFF. The CDR3 DNA reads TGTGCCAGCGGAGGGACCCCTGCGGGGGAAAAACTGTTTTTT. The rearrangement links TRBV6-5 to TRBJ1-4; D might be TRBD1 (5 bases). Germline V CDR1 and CDR2: MNHEY, SVGAGI. The V end was cut by 8 bases, the J end by 8 bases, with 18 bases between. This CDR3 comprises 14 residues.

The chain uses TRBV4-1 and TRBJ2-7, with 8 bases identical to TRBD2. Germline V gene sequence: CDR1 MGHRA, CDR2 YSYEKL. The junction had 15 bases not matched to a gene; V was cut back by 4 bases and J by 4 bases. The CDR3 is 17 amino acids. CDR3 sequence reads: CASSRSGGGGNTYEQYF. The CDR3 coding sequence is TGCGCCAGCAGCCGCTCGGGAGGGGGGGGGAACACATACGAGCAGTACTTC.

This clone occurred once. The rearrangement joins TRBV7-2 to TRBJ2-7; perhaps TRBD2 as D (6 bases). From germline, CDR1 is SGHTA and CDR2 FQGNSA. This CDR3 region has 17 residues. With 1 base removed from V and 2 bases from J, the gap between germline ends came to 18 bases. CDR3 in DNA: TGTGCCAGCAGCTTAGATCTTCCAGCGGGTACCGCCTACGAGCAGTACTTC. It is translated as CASSLDLPAGTAYEQYF. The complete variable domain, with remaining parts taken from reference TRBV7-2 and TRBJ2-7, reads GAGVSQSPSNKVTEKGKDVELRCDPISGHTALYWYRQSLGQGLEFLIYFQGNSAPDKSGLPSDRFSAERTGGSVSTLTIQRTQQEDSAVYLCASSLDLPAGTAYEQYFGPGTRLTVT.

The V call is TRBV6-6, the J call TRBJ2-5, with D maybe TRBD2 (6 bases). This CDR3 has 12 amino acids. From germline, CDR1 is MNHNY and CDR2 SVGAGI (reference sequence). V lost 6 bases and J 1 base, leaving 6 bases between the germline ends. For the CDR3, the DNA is TGTGCCAGCAGGGGGGGCCAAGAGACCCAGTACTTC. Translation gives CASRGGQETQYF.

CDR3 DNA sequence: TGTGCCAGCAGCCCCGCCGTGGGAGGGGAGACCCAGTACTTC. Protein product: CASSPAVGGETQYF. The chain links TRBV7-9 to TRBJ2-5; 7 bases agree with TRBD2. V lost 5 bases and J lost 5; bases outside the gene matches: 8. The CDR3 extends over 14 amino acids. The germline gives CDR1 SEHNR, CDR2 FQNEAQ (reference sequence). Supplemented by reference TRBV7-9 and TRBJ2-5, the full variable domain reads DTGVSQNPRHKITKRGQNVTFRCDPISEHNRLYWYRQTLGQGPEFLTYFQNEAQLEKSRLLSDRFSAERPKGSFSTLEIQRTEQGDSAMYLCASSPAVGGETQYFGPGTRLLVL.

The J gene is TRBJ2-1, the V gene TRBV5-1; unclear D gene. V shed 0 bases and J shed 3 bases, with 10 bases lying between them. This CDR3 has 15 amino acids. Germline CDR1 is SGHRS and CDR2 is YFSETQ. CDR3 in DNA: TGCGCCAGCAGCTTGGCGGGTTTAAGCTACAATGAGCAGTTCTTC. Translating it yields CASSLAGLSYNEQFF.

The CDR3 region is CASSPRQGPDYGYTF. The CDR3 bases are TGTGCCAGCAGTCCCAGACAGGGGCCCGACTATGGCTACACCTTC. The J gene is TRBJ1-2, the V gene TRBV2, with 8 bases matching TRBD1. Germline loops: CDR1 SNHLY, CDR2 FYNNEI. V trimming: 5 bases; J trimming: 3 bases; junction bases outside the gene matches: 8. The CDR3 is 15 residues long. Combining the CDR3 with reference TRBV2 and TRBJ1-2 gives the whole variable domain EPEVTQTPSHQVTQMGQEVILRCVPISNHLYFYWYRQILGQKVEFLVSFYNNEISEKSEIFDDQFSVERPDGSNFTLKIRSTKLEDSAMYFCASSPRQGPDYGYTFGSGTRLTVV.

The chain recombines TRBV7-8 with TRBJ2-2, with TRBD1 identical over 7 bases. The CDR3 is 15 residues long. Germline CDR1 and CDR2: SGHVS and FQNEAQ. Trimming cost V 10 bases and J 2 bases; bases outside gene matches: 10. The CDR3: CANQGDSQNTGELFF. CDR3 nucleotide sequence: TGTGCCAACCAAGGGGACAGCCAAAACACCGGGGAGCTGTTTTTT.

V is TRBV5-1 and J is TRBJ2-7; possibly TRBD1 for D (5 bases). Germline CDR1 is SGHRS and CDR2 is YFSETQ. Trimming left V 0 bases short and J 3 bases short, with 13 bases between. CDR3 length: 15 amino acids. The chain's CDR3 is CASSLAGPGRYEQYF. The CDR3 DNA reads TGCGCCAGCAGCTTGGCAGGGCCTGGGCGCTACGAGCAGTACTTC.

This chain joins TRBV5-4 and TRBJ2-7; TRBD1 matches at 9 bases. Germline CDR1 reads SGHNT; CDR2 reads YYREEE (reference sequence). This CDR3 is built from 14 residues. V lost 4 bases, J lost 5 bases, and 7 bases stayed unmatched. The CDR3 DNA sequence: TGTGCCAGCAGCCCTGGACAGGGGAGGAACGAGCAGTACTTC. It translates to CASSPGQGRNEQYF.

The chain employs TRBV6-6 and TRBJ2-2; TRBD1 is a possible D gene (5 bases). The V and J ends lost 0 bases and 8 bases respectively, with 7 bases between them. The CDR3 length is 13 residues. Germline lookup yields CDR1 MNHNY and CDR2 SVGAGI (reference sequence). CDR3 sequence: CASSYSGVGELFF. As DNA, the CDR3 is TGTGCCAGCAGTTACTCAGGGGTGGGGGAGCTGTTTTTT.

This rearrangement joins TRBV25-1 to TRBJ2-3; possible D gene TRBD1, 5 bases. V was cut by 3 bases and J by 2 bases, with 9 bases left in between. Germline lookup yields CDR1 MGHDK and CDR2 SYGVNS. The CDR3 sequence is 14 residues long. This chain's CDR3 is CASSDWGATDTQYF. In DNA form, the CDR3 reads TGTGCCAGCAGTGACTGGGGCGCCACAGATACGCAGTATTTT.

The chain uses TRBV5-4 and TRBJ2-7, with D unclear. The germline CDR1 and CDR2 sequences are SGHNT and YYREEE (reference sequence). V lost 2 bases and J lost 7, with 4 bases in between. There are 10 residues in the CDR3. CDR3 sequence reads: CASSFHEQYF. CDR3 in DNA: TGTGCCAGCAGCTTTCATGAGCAGTACTTC. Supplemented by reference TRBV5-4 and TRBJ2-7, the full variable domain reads ETGVTQSPTHLIKTRGQQVTLRCSSQSGHNTVSWYQQALGQGPQFIFQYYREEENGRGNFPPRFSGLQFPNYSSELNVNALELDDSALYLCASSFHEQYFGPGTRLTVT.

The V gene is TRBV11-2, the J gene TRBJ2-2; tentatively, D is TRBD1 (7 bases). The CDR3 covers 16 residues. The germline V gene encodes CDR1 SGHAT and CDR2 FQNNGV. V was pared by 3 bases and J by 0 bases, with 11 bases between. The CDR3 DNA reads TGTGCCAGCAGCTTCCGCGGGACAGCGAACACCGGGGAGCTGTTTTTT. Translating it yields CASSFRGTANTGELFF. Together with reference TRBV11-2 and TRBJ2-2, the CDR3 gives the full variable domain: EAGVAQSPRYKIIEKRQSVAFWCNPISGHATLYWYQQILGQGPKLLIQFQNNGVVDDSQLPKDRFSAERLKGVDSTLKIQPAKLEDSAVYLCASSFRGTANTGELFFGEGSRLTVL.